This T cell receptor (beta chain) was retrieved from a study of T cell responses to AZD1222 COVID-19 vaccine. The study's findings and limits: Clonal diversity may have been underestimated, and the donors were mostly white British, with more females than males. It was only after the peak T cell response that any repertoires were sampled. At study baseline, merely about 6 AZD1222 recipients were seropositive.

In this sample, this clone turned up many times. Its target is not known. Profiled with immunoSEQ multiplex PCR; TCRdb holds only in-frame clones, not every one. Of approximately 150,000 clones in the sample, approximately 90% were seen once. Germline V CDR1 and CDR2: SGHDN, FVKESK. This CDR3 is 14 amino acids long. The V end was cut by 3 bases, the J end by 8 bases, with 11 bases between. The source of this sequence is an adult who received the AZD1222 COVID-19 vaccine. V is TRBV14 and J is TRBJ1-6; D is uncertain. The sequenced sample was peripheral blood, obtained 28 days after the second AZD1222 dose. The DNA of the CDR3 is TGTGCCAGCAGCCACCCTAGACAACATTCACCCCTCCACTTT. Protein sequence: CASSHPRQHSPLHF.